This is a list of T cell receptor beta chains from one sample in a study of cytomegalovirus exposure and HLA in healthy donors. TCRdb keeps only in-frame clones here, not all; method: immunoSEQ multiplex PCR. The table shows roughly 150,000 clones, with 8.5% to 10% occurring only once. Sequenced material: PBMCs. These receptors all stem from a man aged 45-65 years in good health and CMV-seronegative. Both conserved end residues are part of each CDR3. D genes are given only for firm matches. The size entry is marked missing in some rows and otherwise reads once, few, many or a size class.

16 | TRBJ1-3 | TRBV19 | - | few | CASSTDRTDSGNTIYF | TGTGCCAGTAGTACCGACCGGACTGACTCTGGAAACACCATATATTTT
15 | TRBJ2-5 | TRBV9 | TRBD1 | - | CASSETGRGQETQYF | TGTGCCAGCAGCGAGACAGGGAGAGGTCAAGAGACCCAGTACTTC
16 | TRBJ1-1 | TRBV5-6 | - | few | CASSLGGGISNTEAFF | TGTGCCAGCAGCTTGGGGGGAGGGATATCGAACACTGAAGCTTTCTTT
14 | TRBJ2-2 | TRBV11-3 | - | - | CASSPSRGAGELFF | TGTGCCAGCAGCCCCAGTCGGGGAGCCGGGGAGCTGTTTTTT
14 | TRBJ1-3 | TRBV21-1 | - | - | CASSGQLAGNTIYF | TGTGCCAGCAGCGGGCAGTTGGCTGGAAACACCATATATTTT
13 | TRBJ2-4 | TRBV6-5 | TRBD1 | few | CASRATGVGIQYF | TGTGCCAGCAGGGCGACAGGGGTGGGCATTCAGTACTTC
12 | TRBJ2-1 | TRBV6-6 | - | few | CASSYFSGEQFF | TGTGCCAGCAGTTACTTCAGCGGGGAGCAGTTCTTC
14 | TRBJ1-4 | TRBV19 | - | - | CASSYGGTNEKLFF | TGTGCCAGTTCATATGGCGGTACTAATGAAAAACTGTTTTTT
14 | TRBJ2-7 | TRBV9 | - | few | CASSVDSFPYEQYF | TGTGCCAGCAGCGTGGACAGTTTCCCCTACGAGCAGTACTTC
12 | TRBJ2-1 | TRBV5-6 | - | - | CASTYLSDEQFF | TGTGCAAGCACCTATCTGTCCGATGAGCAGTTCTTC
14 | TRBJ1-1 | TRBV28 | - | - | CASVSRGRWTEAFF | TGTGCCAGTGTATCGCGGGGGCGGTGGACTGAAGCTTTCTTT
12 | TRBJ1-6 | TRBV29-1 | TRBD1 | few | CSAGTGESPLHF | TGCAGCGCGGGGACAGGGGAATCACCCCTCCACTTT
14 | TRBJ2-3 | TRBV27 | - | - | CASMKSIYTDTQYF | TGTGCCAGCATGAAATCTATATACACAGATACGCAGTATTTT
16 | TRBJ1-1 | TRBV25-1 | TRBD1 | few | CASSEYGGQANTEAFF | TGTGCCAGCAGTGAATATGGGGGACAGGCGAACACTGAAGCTTTCTTT
13 | TRBJ1-2 | TRBV30 | TRBD1 | few | CAWTRTGFYGYTF | TGTGCCTGGACCAGGACAGGCTTCTATGGCTACACCTTC
16 | TRBJ2-7 | TRBV7-2 | TRBD1 | - | CASSLVGQGARYEQYF | TGTGCCAGCAGCTTGGTGGGTCAGGGGGCACGCTACGAGCAGTACTTC
13 | TRBJ1-6 | TRBV6-1 | TRBD1 | - | CASSMMTGETLHF | TGTGCCAGCAGTATGATGACAGGGGAAACCCTCCACTTT
14 | TRBJ1-3 | TRBV2 | - | few | CASSVQGSGNTIYF | TGTGCCAGCAGTGTACAGGGCTCTGGAAACACCATATATTTT
15 | TRBJ2-5 | TRBV4-2 | - | - | CASSQDRDSQETQYF | TGTGCCAGCAGCCAAGACCGGGACTCTCAAGAGACCCAGTACTTC
14 | TRBJ2-5 | TRBV9 | TRBD2 | - | CAGSPRLASETQYF | TGTGCCGGCAGCCCGAGACTAGCTTCCGAGACCCAGTACTTC
15 | TRBJ1-4 | TRBV2 | - | few | CASSGQRATNEKLFF | TGTGCCAGCAGTGGACAGAGAGCAACTAATGAAAAACTGTTTTTT
17 | TRBJ2-2 | TRBV5-1 | TRBD2 | few | CASSPGGTSVNTGELFF | TGCGCCAGCAGCCCGGGGGGGACTAGCGTAAACACCGGGGAGCTGTTTTTT
15 | TRBJ2-4 | TRBV2 | TRBD2 | - | CASSRGLAGSGIQYF | TGTGCCAGCAGTAGAGGACTAGCTGGGTCAGGCATTCAGTACTTC
19 | TRBJ1-3 | TRBV14 | - | - | CASSLLEGAPAGSGNTIYF | TGTGCCAGCAGCCTCTTGGAAGGGGCCCCAGCGGGCTCTGGAAACACCATATATTTT
15 | TRBJ2-3 | TRBV7-2 | - | - | CASSAAQTTTDTQYF | TGTGCCAGCAGCGCCGCACAAACAACCACAGATACGCAGTATTTT
13 | TRBJ2-2 | TRBV19 | - | few | CASRQGGTGELFF | TGTGCCAGTAGACAGGGGGGGACCGGGGAGCTGTTTTTT
14 | TRBJ1-5 | TRBV30 | TRBD1 | few | CAWSGGTANQPQHF | TGTGCCTGGAGTGGTGGGACAGCCAATCAGCCCCAGCATTTT
14 | TRBJ1-1 | TRBV6-5 | TRBD1 | few | CASSATTGGTEAFF | TGTGCCAGCAGTGCAACCACAGGGGGCACTGAAGCTTTCTTT
13 | TRBJ2-1 | TRBV14 | TRBD2 | few | CASSQPAGGWQFF | TGTGCCAGCAGCCAACCAGCGGGAGGGTGGCAGTTCTTC
15 | TRBJ1-6 | TRBV2 | - | few | CASSPPQGYNSPLHF | TGTGCCAGCAGCCCCCCGCAGGGGTATAATTCACCCCTCCACTTT
15 | TRBJ2-7 | TRBV27 | - | few | CARPKAGDTSYEQYF | TGTGCCAGACCTAAAGCTGGGGACACCTCCTACGAGCAGTACTTC
14 | TRBJ2-7 | TRBV4-1 | - | few | CASSRGGRDNEQYF | TGCGCCAGCAGCCGGGGCGGTAGGGATAACGAGCAGTACTTC
15 | TRBJ1-5 | TRBV6-5 | TRBD1 | - | CASSSNRGGNQPKHF | TGTGCCAGCAGTTCCAACAGGGGTGGCAATCAGCCCAAGCATTTT
16 | TRBJ2-5 | TRBV19 | TRBD2 | many | CASSIVTSGGASIQYF | TGTGCCAGTAGTATAGTAACTAGCGGGGGGGCCAGTATCCAGTACTTC
15 | TRBJ2-7 | TRBV6-5 | TRBD2 | - | CASSSELTSLYEQYF | TGTGCCAGCAGTTCCGAATTGACTAGCCTCTACGAGCAGTACTTC
12 | TRBJ2-3 | TRBV7-3 | - | - | CASSPSPDTQYF | TGTGCCAGCAGCCCCTCTCCGGATACGCAGTATTTT
17 | TRBJ1-2 | TRBV7-9 | - | few | CASSSIIVGQLHRGYTF | TGTGCCAGCAGCTCCATCATAGTCGGACAGCTTCATCGTGGCTACACCTTC
13 | TRBJ1-2 | TRBV6-1 | - | - | CASSERRLYGYTF | TGTGCCAGCAGTGAGCGAAGACTGTATGGCTACACCTTC